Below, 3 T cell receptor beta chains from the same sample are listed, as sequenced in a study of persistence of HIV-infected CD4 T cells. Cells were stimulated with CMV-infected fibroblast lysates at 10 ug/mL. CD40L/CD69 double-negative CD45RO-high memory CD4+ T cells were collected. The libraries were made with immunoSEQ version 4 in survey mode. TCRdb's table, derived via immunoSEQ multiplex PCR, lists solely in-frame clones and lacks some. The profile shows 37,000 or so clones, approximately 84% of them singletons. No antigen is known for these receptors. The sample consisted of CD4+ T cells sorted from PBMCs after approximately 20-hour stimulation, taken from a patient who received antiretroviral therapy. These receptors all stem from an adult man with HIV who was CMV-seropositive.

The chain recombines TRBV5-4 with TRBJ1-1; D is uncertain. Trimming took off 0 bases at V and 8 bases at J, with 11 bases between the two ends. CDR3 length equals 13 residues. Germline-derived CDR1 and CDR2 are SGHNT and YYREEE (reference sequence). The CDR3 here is CASSLATRTEAFF. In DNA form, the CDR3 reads TGTGCCAGCAGCTTGGCCACGAGGACCGAAGCTTTCTTT.

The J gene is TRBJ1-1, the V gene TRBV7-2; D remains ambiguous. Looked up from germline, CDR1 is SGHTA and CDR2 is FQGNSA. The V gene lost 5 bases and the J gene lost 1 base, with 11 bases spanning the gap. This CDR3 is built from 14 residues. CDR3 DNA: TGTGCCAGCAGCCTGACACTCAAGAACACTGAAGCTTTCTTT. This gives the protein CASSLTLKNTEAFF.

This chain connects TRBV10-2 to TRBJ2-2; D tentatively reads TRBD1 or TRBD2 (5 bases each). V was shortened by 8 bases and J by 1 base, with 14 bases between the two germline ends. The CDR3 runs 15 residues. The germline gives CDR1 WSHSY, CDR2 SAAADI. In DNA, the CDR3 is TGCGCCAGCGCCCTCGGGGCGGGGAACACCGGGGAGCTGTTTTTT. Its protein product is CASALGAGNTGELFF.